This T cell receptor (beta chain) is from a study of blood T cell repertoires in COVID-19. After removal of 4 bases from V and 0 bases from J, the junction contained 4 bases not matched to a gene. The CDR3 totals 15 residues. Germline V gene lookup returns CDR1 SGHKS and CDR2 YYEKEE (reference sequence). Everyone who took part was roughly 18 to 89 years old, and they came from about 25 US areas. Authors' analysis steps: Using reference gene primer amplification, nucleated cell counts were estimated. Generated by immunoSEQ multiplex PCR, the TCRdb table keeps only in-frame clones and is missing some. V and J calls and clone size are copied from that table; D and trimming were computed from the DNA. Of some 200,000 clones listed, around 89% were seen once; the top ten hold under 3.5%.

The TCR was taken from a woman aged 18-29 years in a cohort exposed to, infected with or recovered from COVID-19 (not recorded which). V and J are TRBV5-5 and TRBJ1-1; 9 positions match TRBD1. The source material was PBMCs or T cells enriched from blood (not recorded which). CDR3 DNA: TGTGCCAGCAGCCAGGGGACAGGGATGAACACTGAAGCTTTCTTT. This sequence encodes CASSQGTGMNTEAFF.